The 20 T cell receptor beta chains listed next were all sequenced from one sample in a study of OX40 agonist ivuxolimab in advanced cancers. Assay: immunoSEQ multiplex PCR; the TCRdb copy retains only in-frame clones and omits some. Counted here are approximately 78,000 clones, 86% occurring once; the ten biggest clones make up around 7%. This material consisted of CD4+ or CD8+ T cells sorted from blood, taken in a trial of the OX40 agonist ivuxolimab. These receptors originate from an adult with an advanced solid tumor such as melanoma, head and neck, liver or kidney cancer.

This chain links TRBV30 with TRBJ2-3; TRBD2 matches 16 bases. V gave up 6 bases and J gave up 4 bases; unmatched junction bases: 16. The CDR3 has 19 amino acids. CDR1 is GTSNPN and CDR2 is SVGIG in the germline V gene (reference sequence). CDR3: CACPRSGLAGGSEADTQYF. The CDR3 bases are TGTGCCTGCCCCAGATCGGGACTAGCGGGAGGGTCGGAGGCAGATACGCAGTATTTT.

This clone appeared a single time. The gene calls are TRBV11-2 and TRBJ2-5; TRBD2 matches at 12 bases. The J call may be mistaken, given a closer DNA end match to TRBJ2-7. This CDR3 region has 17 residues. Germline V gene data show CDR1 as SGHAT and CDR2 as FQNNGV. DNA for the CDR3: TGTGCCAGCAGCCATTGGACTAGCGGGGTCAGCTCCTACGAGCAGTACTTC. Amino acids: CASSHWTSGVSSYEQYF.

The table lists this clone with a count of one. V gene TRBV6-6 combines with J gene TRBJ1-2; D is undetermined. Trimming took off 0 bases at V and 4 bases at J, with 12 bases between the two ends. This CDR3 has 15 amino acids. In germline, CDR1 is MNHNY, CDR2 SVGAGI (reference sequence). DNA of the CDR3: TGTGCCAGCAGTTACTCTTCGGGTGGATTCTATGGCTACACCTTC. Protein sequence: CASSYSSGGFYGYTF.

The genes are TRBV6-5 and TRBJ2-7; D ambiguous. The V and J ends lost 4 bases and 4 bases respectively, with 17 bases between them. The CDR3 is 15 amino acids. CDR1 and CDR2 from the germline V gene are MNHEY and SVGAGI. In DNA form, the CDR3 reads TGTGCCAGCAGTTCCCCGGGCGAAGCACGATACGAGCAGTACTTC. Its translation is CASSSPGEARYEQYF.

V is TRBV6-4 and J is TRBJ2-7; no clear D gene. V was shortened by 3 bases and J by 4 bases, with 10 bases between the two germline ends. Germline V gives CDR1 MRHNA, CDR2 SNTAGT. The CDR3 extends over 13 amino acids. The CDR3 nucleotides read TGTGCCAGCAGTGAAAGGGCAGGATACGAGCAGTACTTC. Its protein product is CASSERAGYEQYF.

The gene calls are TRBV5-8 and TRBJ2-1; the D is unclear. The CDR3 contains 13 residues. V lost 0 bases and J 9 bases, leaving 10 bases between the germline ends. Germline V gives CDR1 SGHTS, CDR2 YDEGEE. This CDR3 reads CASSLGQVGEQFF. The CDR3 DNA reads TGTGCCAGCAGCTTGGGACAAGTCGGTGAGCAGTTCTTC.

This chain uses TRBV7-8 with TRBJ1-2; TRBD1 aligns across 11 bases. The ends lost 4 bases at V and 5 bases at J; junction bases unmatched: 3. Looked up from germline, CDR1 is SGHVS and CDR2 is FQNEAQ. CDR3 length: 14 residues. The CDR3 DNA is TGTGCCAGCAGCTACGGGACAGGGGGGTATGGCTACACCTTC. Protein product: CASSYGTGGYGYTF.

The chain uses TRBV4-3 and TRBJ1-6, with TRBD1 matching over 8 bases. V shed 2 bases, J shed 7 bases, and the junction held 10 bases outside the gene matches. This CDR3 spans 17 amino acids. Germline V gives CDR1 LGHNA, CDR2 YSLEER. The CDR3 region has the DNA TGCGCCAGCAGCCAATCCTCAAACAGGGGGAACAATTCACCCCTCCACTTT. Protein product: CASSQSSNRGNNSPLHF.

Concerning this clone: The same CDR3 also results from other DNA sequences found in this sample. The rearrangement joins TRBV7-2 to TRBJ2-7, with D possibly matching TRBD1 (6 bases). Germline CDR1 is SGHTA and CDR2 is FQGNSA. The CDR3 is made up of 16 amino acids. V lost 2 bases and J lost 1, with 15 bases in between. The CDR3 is CASSLRGTPSSYEQYF. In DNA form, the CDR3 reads TGTGCCAGCAGCTTAAGGGGGACCCCCAGTTCCTACGAGCAGTACTTC.

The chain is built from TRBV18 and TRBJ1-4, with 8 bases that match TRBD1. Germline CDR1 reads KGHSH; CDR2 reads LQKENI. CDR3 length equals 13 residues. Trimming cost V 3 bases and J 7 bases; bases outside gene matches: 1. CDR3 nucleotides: TGTGCCAGCTCACCCGACAGGGGTGAAAAACTGTTTTTT. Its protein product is CASSPDRGEKLFF.

CDR3 sequence (DNA): TGTGCCAGTACCGAGACCCCACGGGGGAACACTGAAGCTTTCTTT. This sequence encodes CASTETPRGNTEAFF. The rearrangement joins TRBV19 to TRBJ1-1; no clear D gene. CDR1 is LNHDA, CDR2 SQIVND, per germline (reference sequence). Between the trimmed V and J ends, which lost 7 bases and 1 base, there was a span of 16 bases. The CDR3 spans 15 residues.

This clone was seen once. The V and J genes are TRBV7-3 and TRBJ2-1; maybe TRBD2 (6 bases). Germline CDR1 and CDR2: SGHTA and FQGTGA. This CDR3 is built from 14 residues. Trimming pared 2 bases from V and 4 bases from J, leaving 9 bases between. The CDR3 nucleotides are TGTGCCAGCAGCTTAGCGGGGTCATACAATGAGCAGTTCTTC. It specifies CASSLAGSYNEQFF.

The CDR3 reads CASSPPGSIGGEAFF. The CDR3, as DNA: TGTGCCAGCTCACCCCCAGGTAGTATAGGGGGCGAAGCTTTCTTT. The chain joins TRBV18 to TRBJ1-1, with 7 bases aligning to TRBD1. The CDR3 covers 15 residues. Trimming took 3 bases from V and 8 from J; bases not matched to a gene: 12. Germline CDR1 is KGHSH and CDR2 is LQKENI.

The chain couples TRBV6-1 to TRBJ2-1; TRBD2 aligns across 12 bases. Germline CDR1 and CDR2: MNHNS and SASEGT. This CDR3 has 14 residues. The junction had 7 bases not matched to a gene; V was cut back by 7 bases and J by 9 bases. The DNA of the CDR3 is TGTGCCAGCAATCCTAGCGGGGGGGTTCTTGAGCAGTTCTTC. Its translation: CASNPSGGVLEQFF.

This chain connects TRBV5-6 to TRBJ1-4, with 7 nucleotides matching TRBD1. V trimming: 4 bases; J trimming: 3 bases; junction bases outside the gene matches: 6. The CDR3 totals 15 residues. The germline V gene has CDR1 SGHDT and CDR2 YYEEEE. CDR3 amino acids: CASSKNRGPNEKLFF. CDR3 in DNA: TGTGCCAGCAGCAAAAACAGGGGACCTAATGAAAAACTGTTTTTT.

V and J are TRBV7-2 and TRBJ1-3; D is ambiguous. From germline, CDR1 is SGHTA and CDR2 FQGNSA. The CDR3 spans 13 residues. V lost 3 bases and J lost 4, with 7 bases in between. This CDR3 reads CASSLGEGNTIYF. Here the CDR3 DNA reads TGTGCCAGCAGCTTGGGAGAGGGAAACACCATATATTTT. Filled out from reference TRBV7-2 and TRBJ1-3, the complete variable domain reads GAGVSQSPSNKVTEKGKDVELRCDPISGHTALYWYRQSLGQGLEFLIYFQGNSAPDKSGLPSDRFSAERTGGSVSTLTIQRTQQEDSAVYLCASSLGEGNTIYFGEGSWLTVV.

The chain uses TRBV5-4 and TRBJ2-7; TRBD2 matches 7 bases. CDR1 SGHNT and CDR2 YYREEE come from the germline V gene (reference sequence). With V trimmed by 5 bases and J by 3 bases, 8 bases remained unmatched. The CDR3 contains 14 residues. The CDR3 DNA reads TGTGCCAGCAGGGCCGGGACGGGGGGCTACGAGCAGTACTTC. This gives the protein CASRAGTGGYEQYF.

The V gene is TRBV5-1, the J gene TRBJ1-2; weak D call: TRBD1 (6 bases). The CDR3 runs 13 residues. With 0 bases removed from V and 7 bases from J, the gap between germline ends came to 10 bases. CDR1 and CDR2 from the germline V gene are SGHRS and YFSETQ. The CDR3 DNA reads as TGCGCCAGCAGCTTGGCACAGGGAGGTGGCTACACCTTC. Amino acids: CASSLAQGGGYTF.

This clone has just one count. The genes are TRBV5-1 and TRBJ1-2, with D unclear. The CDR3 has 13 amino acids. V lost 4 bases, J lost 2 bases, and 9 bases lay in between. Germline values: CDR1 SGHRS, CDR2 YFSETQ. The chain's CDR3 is CASSRDSNYGYTF. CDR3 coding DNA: TGCGCCAGCAGCAGGGATAGCAACTATGGCTACACCTTC. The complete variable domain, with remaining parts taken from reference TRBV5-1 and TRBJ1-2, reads KAGVTQTPRYLIKTRGQQVTLSCSPISGHRSVSWYQQTPGQGLQFLFEYFSETQRNKGNFPGRFSGRQFSNSRSEMNVSTLELGDSALYLCASSRDSNYGYTFGSGTRLTVV.

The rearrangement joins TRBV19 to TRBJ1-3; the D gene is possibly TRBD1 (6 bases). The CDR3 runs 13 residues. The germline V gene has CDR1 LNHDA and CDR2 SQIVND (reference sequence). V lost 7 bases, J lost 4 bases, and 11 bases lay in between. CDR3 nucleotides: TGTGCCAGTACTAGGGGACAAGGAAACACCATATATTTT. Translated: CASTRGQGNTIYF.